The source of this T cell receptor (beta chain) is a study of shared clonotypes between healthy human individuals. On the study more broadly: Ranging from 18 to 49 in age, donors were two women and a few men.

Deep-level assay runs were performed. Sequenced by immunoSEQ multiplex PCR; TCRdb stores in-frame clones only, minus some. The sample has around 1,900,000 clones, over 85% seen once. The CDR3 is 12 residues long. V dropped 8 bases and J dropped 1 base, with 8 bases sitting between them. CDR1 is ENHRY and CDR2 is SYGVKD in the germline V gene. CD8 cells classed as naive were CD45RO-negative and positively selected for CCR7, excluding terminally differentiated effector memory CD45RA+ cells. In regard to this clone: The antigen remains undetermined.

Findings and caveats of the study: Around 5.3% of naive CD4 clonotypes were shared across several donors. Memory subsets had estimated richness that was generally smaller than that of naive subsets.

The genes are TRBV10-3 and TRBJ1-1; D uncertain. The receptor was derived from a man between 18 and 35 years old in good health. Some clones in this sample may be carry-over from other donors' samples. The sequenced sample consisted of naive CD8+ T cells from PBMCs. Written as DNA, the CDR3 is TGTGCCATCCTGGCGGGGAACACTGAAGCTTTCTTT. This gives the protein CAILAGNTEAFF.